The rows below give T cell receptor beta chains drawn from one sample of a study of OX40 agonist ivuxolimab in advanced cancers. Clones were read by immunoSEQ multiplex PCR, and TCRdb kept only the in-frame ones, dropping some. The sample contains about 58,000 clones, around 83% of which appear only once. This specimen was CD4+ or CD8+ T cells sorted from blood, taken in a trial of the OX40 agonist ivuxolimab. The receptor set was obtained from an adult with an advanced solid tumor such as melanoma, head and neck, liver or kidney cancer. Both conserved end residues are part of each CDR3. Each record gives: D gene, J gene, V gene, clone size, CDR3 DNA, CDR3 protein. A D gene is named only where the DNA matches it firmly. Size is omitted from some rows. Given values are once, few, many or a class for expanded clones.

-	TRBJ2-3	TRBV9	-	TGTGCCAGCAGGGGGGGACGTTCAGATACGCAGTATTTT	CASRGGRSDTQYF
-	TRBJ1-2	TRBV7-9	-	TGTGCCAGCAGCTTAGAGGCTGGAGGCTACACCTTC	CASSLEAGGYTF
TRBD2	TRBJ2-3	TRBV5-1	-	TGCGCCAGCAGCTTGATCGGGACTAGCGGGGGTAGCACAGATACGCAGTATTTT	CASSLIGTSGGSTDTQYF
-	TRBJ2-7	TRBV7-2	-	TGTGCCAGCAGCTTAAGTGGCGGGGCGGCGGTCACCTACGAGCAGTACTTC	CASSLSGGAAVTYEQYF
-	TRBJ2-5	TRBV18	-	TGTGCCAGCTCACCACCGAGCAGGGCCCAAGAGACCCAGTACTTC	CASSPPSRAQETQYF
-	TRBJ2-3	TRBV7-2	-	TGTGCCAGCAGCTCATGGGCCCAGGGAGATACGCAGTATTTT	CASSSWAQGDTQYF
-	TRBJ2-2	TRBV30	few	TGTGCCTGGAGGGAACGAGGGCTCACCAACGGGGAGCTGTTTTTT	CAWRERGLTNGELFF
TRBD1	TRBJ2-7	TRBV28	-	TGTGCCAGCAGTTTAAGGACAGGGTCCTACGAGCAGTACTTC	CASSLRTGSYEQYF
-	TRBJ2-2	TRBV2	-	TGTGCCAGCAGTGATCCGGGGGCGAACACCGGGGAGCTGTTTTTT	CASSDPGANTGELFF
TRBD2	TRBJ2-5	TRBV25-1	-	TGTGCCAGCAGTGAATCGAGTAGTAGCGGGAATATCCAAGAGACCCAGTACTTC	CASSESSSSGNIQETQYF
TRBD1	TRBJ1-1	TRBV19	-	TGTGCCAGTAGTATGCGACAGGGGGCGCGGACAAGGAACACTGAAGCTTTCTTT	CASSMRQGARTRNTEAFF
-	TRBJ1-1	TRBV6-5	-	TGTGCCAGCAGTTACTCGATTGTTACTGAAGCTTTCTTT	CASSYSIVTEAFF
-	TRBJ1-4	TRBV15	-	TGTGCCACCAGCAGAGATAGGCCAGTTGAAAAACTGTTTTTT	CATSRDRPVEKLFF
-	TRBJ1-6	TRBV6-5	-	TGTGCCAGCAGTCACCCCCGTGGTTCACCCCTCCACTTT	CASSHPRGSPLHF
TRBD2	TRBJ2-1	TRBV7-9	-	TGTGCCAGCCGCCCAAGGGGACTAGCGGGGGGCCTAGGGAATGAGCAGTTCTTC	CASRPRGLAGGLGNEQFF
-	TRBJ1-5	TRBV7-9	-	TGTGCCAGCAGCTTAGCGCACGGGGGCGATCAGCCCCAGCATTTT	CASSLAHGGDQPQHF
-	TRBJ2-1	TRBV5-1	-	TGCGCCAGCAGCATAAACAATGAGCAGTTCTTC	CASSINNEQFF
TRBD2	TRBJ2-7	TRBV5-5	-	TGTGCCAGCAGCTTGGGGACTAGCGGGGCCCCCCCTCAGTTC	CASSLGTSGAPPQF
TRBD1	TRBJ1-6	TRBV14	few	TGTGCCAGCAGCCGGGGCTACAGGGGCTCACCCCTCCACTTT	CASSRGYRGSPLHF
-	TRBJ1-1	TRBV6-1	-	TGTGCCAGCATAGTCGGGGGGGCGCGGAACACTGAAGCTTTCTTT	CASIVGGARNTEAFF
-	TRBJ1-5	TRBV30	-	TGTGCCTGGAGTGGGCAGGGTGGACAGCCCCAGCATTTT	CAWSGQGGQPQHF
-	TRBJ1-2	TRBV19	-	TGTGCCAGTAGTATCCAAGGTGGGACACCTAACTATGGCTACACCTTC	CASSIQGGTPNYGYTF
-	TRBJ1-2	TRBV9	-	TGTGCCAGCAGCGTACAGGGCGCTAACTATGGCTACACCTTC	CASSVQGANYGYTF
-	TRBJ2-3	TRBV13	-	TGTGCCAGCACCCTGCGAGGGGGCACAGATACGCAGTATTTT	CASTLRGGTDTQYF
TRBD1	TRBJ1-4	TRBV4-1	-	TGCGCCAGTAAGGGACAGATGATTGCAACTAATGAAAAACTGTTTTTT	CASKGQMIATNEKLFF
TRBD1	TRBJ2-7	TRBV18	-	TGTGCCAGCTCACTGGGGACAGCCAGCTACGAGCAGTACTTC	CASSLGTASYEQYF